The 29 T cell receptor beta chains listed next were all sequenced from one sample in a study of PD-L1 blockade in urothelial cancer. The repertoire was sequenced with immunoSEQ multiplex PCR; TCRdb's copy has only in-frame clones and lacks some. There are roughly 56,000 clones in the sample; roughly 87% occur only once, and about 4.5% lies in the top ten. Sample: PBMCs, taken around atezolizumab (anti-PD-L1) treatment. The receptors shown here come from a man between 65 and 80 years old with urothelial cancer.

The chain combines TRBV5-1 with TRBJ2-1; TRBD2 matches at 8 bases. The CDR3 length is 16 residues. The germline CDR1 and CDR2 sequences are SGHRS and YFSETQ. With V trimmed by 4 bases and J by 8 bases, 14 bases remained unmatched. CDR3 in DNA: TGCGCCAGCAGCCCCGGAGGGACTAGTGTTTCCCATGAGCAGTTCTTC. Encoded protein: CASSPGGTSVSHEQFF.

This chain connects TRBV30 to TRBJ2-7, with a weak D call TRBD1 (7 bases). The germline V gene has CDR1 GTSNPN and CDR2 SVGIG (reference sequence). The CDR3 length is 15 residues. V was pared by 5 bases and J by 1 base, with 18 bases between. Here the CDR3 DNA reads TGTGCCTGGGAGGGGAACAGGGGAGGATCCTACGAGCAGTACTTC. Protein sequence: CAWEGNRGGSYEQYF.

The V and J genes are TRBV11-2 and TRBJ1-2; TRBD1 agrees at 8 bases. Losses at the gene ends were 1 base for V and 3 bases for J; bases not matched to a gene: 7. This CDR3 has 16 amino acids. The germline V gene has CDR1 SGHAT and CDR2 FQNNGV. CDR3 sequence: CASSLGDRPRDYGYTF. The CDR3 region has the DNA TGTGCCAGCAGCTTAGGGGACAGGCCCCGGGACTATGGCTACACCTTC. The whole variable domain, remainder taken from reference TRBV11-2 and TRBJ1-2, is EAGVAQSPRYKIIEKRQSVAFWCNPISGHATLYWYQQILGQGPKLLIQFQNNGVVDDSQLPKDRFSAERLKGVDSTLKIQPAKLEDSAVYLCASSLGDRPRDYGYTFGSGTRLTVV.

This clone appeared a single time. The rearrangement links TRBV25-1 to TRBJ1-6; possibly TRBD1 for D (5 bases). V shed 4 bases and J shed 17 bases, with 15 bases lying between them. The CDR3 is 12 amino acids. The germline V gene has CDR1 MGHDK and CDR2 SYGVNS. The CDR3 loop reads CASSGLGLIFHF. In DNA form, the CDR3 reads TGTGCCAGCAGTGGCCTGGGACTTATTTTCCACTTT. Combining the CDR3 with reference TRBV25-1 and TRBJ1-6 gives the whole variable domain EADIYQTPRYLVIGTGKKITLECSQTMGHDKMYWYQQDPGMELHLIHYSYGVNSTEKGDLSSESTVSRIRTEHFPLTLESARPSHTSQYLCASSGLGLIFHFGNGTRLTVT.

A remark on this clone: The junction departs from the called germline gene at one end, perhaps through a read error. The chain employs TRBV5-5 and TRBJ2-7; D might be TRBD2 (5 bases). This CDR3 has 12 amino acids. Germline CDR1 and CDR2: SGHKS and YYEKEE (reference sequence). CDR3 residues: CASSLEQRPPAF. Here the CDR3 DNA reads TGTGCCAGCAGCTTGGAACAGCGGCCACCCGCATTC.

The CDR3 here is CASSLGLTFGEQFF. For the CDR3, the DNA is TGTGCCAGCAGCCTAGGACTGACCTTCGGTGAGCAGTTCTTC. This sequence joins TRBV9 and TRBJ2-1, with D perhaps TRBD2 (5 bases). Germline CDR1 and CDR2: SGDLS and YYNGEE. The CDR3 is 14 residues long. The germline V and J ends were trimmed by 4 bases and 9 bases, with 17 bases remaining between them.

This clone was recorded once. One end of the junction varies from germline; a read error may be responsible. The chain carries TRBV6-5 and TRBJ2-2, with D perhaps matching TRBD2 (7 bases). The germline gives CDR1 MNHEY, CDR2 SVGAGI. This CDR3 comprises 15 residues. The chain's CDR3 is CASSYGGAKTGELFF. The DNA for the CDR3 is TGTGCCAGCAGTTACGGGGGGGCGAAGACCGGGGAGCTGTTTTTT.

This clone was observed a handful of times. The chain recombines TRBV10-3 with TRBJ2-7; TRBD2 might be the D (5 bases). Germline CDR1 is ENHRY and CDR2 is SYGVKD. The CDR3 has 14 residues. Trimming removed 3 bases at V and 3 bases at J, with 12 bases between. In nucleotides, the CDR3 is TGTGCCATCAGTGATCGGGAAAGGGTCTACGAGCAGTACTTC. Protein: CAISDRERVYEQYF.

In DNA form, the CDR3 reads TGCGCCAGCAGCCAAACAGGGAACACTGAAGCTTTCTTT. Its protein product is CASSQTGNTEAFF. The genes are TRBV4-1 and TRBJ1-1, with D possibly TRBD1 on 5 matching bases. V was shortened by 2 bases and J by 1 base, with 5 bases between the two germline ends. This CDR3 is built from 13 residues. In germline, CDR1 is MGHRA, CDR2 YSYEKL.

The chain carries TRBV28 and TRBJ2-7, with D possibly TRBD2 on 6 matching bases. The CDR3 runs 15 residues. From germline, CDR1 is MDHEN and CDR2 SYDVKM. V shed 3 bases and J shed 0 bases, with 12 bases lying between them. The CDR3 here is CASSFGTPSSYEQYF. The CDR3 DNA follows: TGTGCCAGCAGTTTCGGGACTCCAAGCTCCTACGAGCAGTACTTC.

The chain couples TRBV6-1 to TRBJ2-1; 7 bases are shared with TRBD1. Germline-derived CDR1 and CDR2 are MNHNS and SASEGT. CDR3 length: 14 amino acids. Trimming cost V 8 bases and J 5 bases; bases outside gene matches: 9. CDR3 sequence (DNA): TGTGCCAGCTATGACAGGGATTGGAACAATGAGCAGTTCTTC. This sequence encodes CASYDRDWNNEQFF.

This sequence joins TRBV18 and TRBJ2-7; D is perhaps TRBD2 (6 bases). Between the trimmed V and J ends, which lost 2 bases and 3 bases, there was a span of 14 bases. The CDR3 is 15 residues long. CDR1 is KGHSH, CDR2 LQKENI, per germline. This CDR3 is CASSPAGVGGYEQYF. The CDR3 nucleotides are TGTGCCAGCTCACCAGCCGGGGTCGGGGGCTACGAGCAGTACTTC.

J is TRBJ1-3 and V is TRBV28; TRBD1 aligns across 12 bases. The V gene end was trimmed by 5 bases and the J gene end by 6 bases; junction bases not matched to a gene: 5. The CDR3 consists of 15 residues. The germline CDR1 and CDR2 sequences are MDHEN and SYDVKM. CDR3 sequence: CASSKPGQGANTIYF. The CDR3 DNA reads as TGTGCCAGCAGTAAGCCGGGACAGGGGGCAAACACCATATATTTT.

This chain uses TRBV29-1 with TRBJ1-2; D not resolved. This CDR3 region has 12 residues. Germline CDR1 and CDR2: SQVTM and ANQGSEA. Trimming pared 0 bases from V and 4 bases from J, leaving 6 bases between. The CDR3 sequence is CSVEEGAYGYTF. CDR3 coding DNA: TGCAGCGTTGAAGAGGGCGCCTATGGCTACACCTTC.

The chain couples TRBV10-2 to TRBJ1-3; D may be TRBD1 (6 bases). Germline CDR1 and CDR2: WSHSY and SAAADI. Trimming took off 6 bases at V and 0 bases at J, with 9 bases between the two ends. The CDR3 sequence is 14 residues long. The CDR3 sequence is CASRIQGSGNTIYF. Here the CDR3 DNA reads TGCGCCAGCAGAATACAGGGCTCTGGAAACACCATATATTTT.

This rearrangement joins TRBV1 to TRBJ2-1; the DNA was not used to check the table's D call, TRBD2. TRBV1 is reported as a pseudogene. This CDR3 has 20 residues. The CDR3 nucleotides are TGCACCAGCAGCCAACACCCCGGGACTAGCGGGAGCCGGTCCTACAATGAGCAGTTCTTC. Its translation: CTSSQHPGTSGSRSYNEQFF.

The chain recombines TRBV28 with TRBJ2-1, with D unresolved. V gave up 10 bases and J gave up 6 bases, with 7 bases separating them. CDR3 length: 10 amino acids. CDR1 is MDHEN, CDR2 SYDVKM, per germline. CDR3 sequence: CATTVNEQFF. CDR3 sequence (DNA): TGTGCCACCACTGTCAATGAGCAGTTCTTC.

The rearrangement uses TRBV9 and TRBJ1-2; 8 bases fit TRBD1. The CDR3 has 15 amino acids. From germline, CDR1 is SGDLS and CDR2 YYNGEE. Trimming removed 7 bases from V and 1 base from J; junction bases left unmatched: 9. The CDR3 reads CASRPGTGYNYGYTF. The CDR3 bases are TGTGCCAGCCGACCCGGGACAGGTTATAACTATGGCTACACCTTC.

This clone was picked up a small number of times. This chain links TRBV15 with TRBJ2-7; D is possibly TRBD2 (6 bases). Germline lookup yields CDR1 LNHNV and CDR2 YYDKDF (reference sequence). This CDR3 is 15 amino acids long. Trimming took 5 bases from V and 4 from J, leaving 18 bases between them. The CDR3 loop reads CATSGPAGEVYEQYF. The CDR3 coding sequence is TGTGCCACCAGCGGGCCAGCGGGTGAGGTTTACGAGCAGTACTTC.

The genes are TRBV18 and TRBJ2-7; D ambiguous. The CDR3 contains 14 residues. Germline V gene data show CDR1 as KGHSH and CDR2 as LQKENI. With 2 bases removed from V and 1 base from J, the gap between germline ends came to 9 bases. CDR3 nucleotide sequence: TGTGCCAGCTCACCAGAACAGCAGTCCTACGAGCAGTACTTC. This gives the protein CASSPEQQSYEQYF.

This clone was seen a handful of times. The chain has TRBV18 and TRBJ1-2; D not certain. V lost 0 bases, J lost 8 bases, and 16 bases lay in between. This CDR3 contains 15 residues. Per the germline V gene, CDR1 is KGHSH and CDR2 is LQKENI. CDR3 sequence: CASSPPSEVWRGYTF. CDR3 sequence (DNA): TGTGCCAGCTCACCACCGTCGGAGGTGTGGCGGGGCTACACCTTC.

This chain joins TRBV5-4 and TRBJ2-1; 10 nucleotides line up with TRBD2. V shed 4 bases and J 5 bases; nucleotides not matched to a gene: 6. The CDR3 runs to 15 residues. The germline V gene has CDR1 SGHNT and CDR2 YYREEE (reference sequence). The DNA for the CDR3 is TGTGCCAGCAGCCCGGCGAGCGGGAGGGACAATGAGCAGTTCTTC. Translation: CASSPASGRDNEQFF.

To note about this clone: Different DNA sequences within this sample yield the same CDR3. The chain couples TRBV9 to TRBJ2-3; D gene unclear. This CDR3 is 14 amino acids long. The V end lost 2 bases, the J end lost 0 bases, and 7 bases lay between the germline ends. Germline V gene data show CDR1 as SGDLS and CDR2 as YYNGEE. The CDR3 coding sequence is TGTGCCAGCAGCGTGTCGGGTAGCACAGATACGCAGTATTTT. This sequence encodes CASSVSGSTDTQYF.

This clone was found many times. This rearrangement joins TRBV18 to TRBJ1-2, with 10 bases matching TRBD1. CDR3 length: 13 residues. CDR1 and CDR2 (germline): KGHSH, LQKENI. The V gene end was trimmed by 3 bases and the J gene end by 7 bases; junction bases not matched to a gene: 2. Here the CDR3 reads CASSPGTGVGYTF. CDR3 nucleotides: TGTGCCAGCTCACCCGGGACAGGGGTTGGCTACACCTTC.

The V call is TRBV6-5, the J call TRBJ2-2; 10 nucleotides agree with TRBD1. The V and J ends lost 7 bases and 7 bases, in that order; junction bases with no gene match: 9. Germline-derived CDR1 and CDR2 are MNHEY and SVGAGI. This CDR3 comprises 15 residues. For the CDR3, the DNA is TGTGCCAGCACCTTCGGGACAGGGGTGCGCGGGGAGCTGTTTTTT. Translated, it gives CASTFGTGVRGELFF.

The sample holds a few counts of this clone. This chain joins TRBV5-6 and TRBJ2-1, with TRBD2 matching 11 bases. The germline CDR1 and CDR2 sequences are SGHDT and YYEEEE. J gave up 2 bases and V 0 bases, and 1 base lay outside the gene matches. This CDR3 is 16 amino acids long. This CDR3 reads CASSLELAGAYNEQFF. The CDR3 DNA reads as TGTGCCAGCAGCTTGGAACTAGCGGGAGCCTACAATGAGCAGTTCTTC.

Written as DNA, the CDR3 is TGCGCCACCCGCCTGAGCGGGAGCGCAGATACGCAGTATTTT. It codes for CATRLSGSADTQYF. The chain has TRBV5-1 and TRBJ2-3; the match to TRBD2 covers 8 bases. This CDR3 is 14 amino acids long. The ends lost 9 bases at V and 4 bases at J; junction bases unmatched: 10. Germline CDR1 reads SGHRS; CDR2 reads YFSETQ.

This clone turned up a few times. V usage is TRBV30 and J usage is TRBJ1-5; D is uncertain. Germline CDR1 is GTSNPN and CDR2 is SVGIG (reference sequence). Trimming removed 5 bases from V and 3 bases from J, with 11 bases in between. The CDR3 has 13 residues. The CDR3 loop is CAWAPGPNQPQHF. For the CDR3, the DNA is TGTGCCTGGGCCCCGGGTCCCAATCAGCCCCAGCATTTT.

The chain carries TRBV4-1 and TRBJ2-2, with D tentatively TRBD2 (6 bases). CDR1 is MGHRA, CDR2 YSYEKL, per germline. V was pared by 6 bases and J by 4 bases, with 12 bases between. This CDR3 spans 14 amino acids. CDR3 sequence (DNA): TGCGCCAGCAGGTGGGAGGCGGGCACCGGGGAGCTGTTTTTT. Translated, it gives CASRWEAGTGELFF.